These T cell receptor beta chains were read from a single sample in a study of T cell responses to AZD1222 COVID-19 vaccine. This table comes from immunoSEQ multiplex PCR, and its TCRdb copy is limited to in-frame clones, with some not included. The sample includes about 180,000 clones, about 90% of them seen just once. Sequenced material: peripheral blood, taken 28 days after the second AZD1222 dose. The receptors stem from an adult who received the AZD1222 COVID-19 vaccine. Both conserved end residues are part of each CDR3. A D gene is named only where the DNA matches it firmly. Rows may omit the clone size; those that give it use once, few, many or a size class.

clone_size d_call j_call v_call cdr3_aa cdr3_nt
NA NA TRBJ2-2 TRBV18 CASSPDRTGELFF TGTGCCAGCTCACCAGACAGAACCGGGGAGCTGTTTTTT
NA TRBD2 TRBJ2-1 TRBV27 CASRASGIKQFF TGTGCCAGCAGGGCTAGCGGGATAAAGCAGTTCTTC
NA NA TRBJ1-2 TRBV19 CASSIRSTETSKYGYTF TGTGCCAGTAGTATAAGGTCCACCGAGACTTCTAAATATGGCTACACCTTC
few NA TRBJ2-5 TRBV7-9 CASSPLREIAETQYF TGTGCCAGCAGCCCCCTTCGAGAGATCGCAGAGACCCAGTACTTC
NA TRBD1 TRBJ1-6 TRBV4-1 CASSHPGQGNSPLHF TGCGCCAGCAGCCATCCGGGACAGGGGAATTCACCCCTCCACTTT
NA TRBD2 TRBJ2-1 TRBV28 CASSSGGGEQFF TGTGCCAGCAGTTCCGGGGGAGGGGAGCAGTTCTTC
NA NA TRBJ1-2 TRBV28 CASSGETNRVANGYTF TGTGCCAGCAGCGGGGAAACCAACAGGGTGGCGAATGGCTACACCTTC
NA NA TRBJ2-1 TRBV5-1 CASSLDTTTGNEQFF TGCGCCAGCAGCTTGGACACCACCACGGGCAATGAGCAGTTCTTC
NA NA TRBJ1-1 TRBV7-9 CASSLAVVDTEAFF TGTGCCAGCAGCTTAGCCGTGGTGGACACTGAAGCTTTCTTT
few NA TRBJ1-1 TRBV23-1 CASSPHRGMNTEAFF TGCGCCAGCAGTCCACACCGGGGGATGAACACTGAAGCTTTCTTT
few NA TRBJ2-2 TRBV7-2 CASSLLGYTGELFF TGTGCCAGCAGCTTACTCGGTTACACCGGGGAGCTGTTTTTT
NA TRBD1 TRBJ2-7 TRBV3-1/TRBV3-2 CASSRQGAYEQYF TGTGCCAGCAGCAGGCAGGGGGCCTACGAGCAGTACTTC
NA TRBD1 TRBJ2-7 TRBV29-1 CSVEGAGTYEQYF TGCAGCGTCGAGGGGGCAGGAACCTACGAGCAGTACTTC
NA TRBD1 TRBJ1-2 TRBV6-5 CASSFGTASGGYTF TGTGCCAGCAGCTTTGGGACAGCTAGCGGAGGCTACACCTTC
NA TRBD2 TRBJ2-1 TRBV19 CASSITGLATHEQFF TGTGCCAGTAGTATAACTGGACTAGCCACACATGAGCAGTTCTTC
once NA TRBJ1-1 TRBV4-3 CASSQDGRGLNTEAFF TGCGCCAGCAGCCAAGATGGGAGGGGGTTAAACACTGAAGCTTTCTTT
NA TRBD2 TRBJ2-7 TRBV6-6 CASSYSSGRGYEQYF TGTGCCAGCAGTTACTCAAGCGGGAGGGGGTACGAGCAGTACTTC
NA NA TRBJ2-7 TRBV9 CASSEAQTYEQYF TGTGCCAGCAGCGAGGCGCAAACCTACGAGCAGTACTTC
once NA TRBJ2-7 TRBV27 CASSPKISSYEQYF TGTGCCAGCAGTCCAAAGATTAGCTCCTACGAGCAGTACTTC
NA NA TRBJ2-7 TRBV5-1 CASSPDTGTYEQYF TGCGCCAGCAGCCCCGACACGGGGACCTACGAGCAGTACTTC
NA TRBD2 TRBJ2-5 TRBV4-1 CASSQLAGLETQYF TGCGCCAGCAGCCAACTAGCGGGACTAGAGACCCAGTACTTC
NA TRBD1 TRBJ2-3 TRBV9 CASSVEGQASTDTQYF TGTGCCAGCAGCGTAGAGGGACAGGCTAGCACAGATACGCAGTATTTT
NA NA TRBJ1-4 TRBV7-9 CASSRQRHEFVDSKLFF TGTGCCAGCAGCCGCCAGAGGCACGAATTTGTGGACAGTAAACTGTTTTTT
NA NA TRBJ2-6 TRBV3-1/TRBV3-2 CASSQGAAGANVLTF TGTGCCAGCAGCCAAGGGGCCGCTGGGGCCAACGTCCTGACTTTC
NA NA TRBJ2-5 TRBV7-8 CASSRRRGDALRETQYF TGTGCCAGCAGCCGGAGGAGGGGCGATGCGCTCCGAGAGACCCAGTACTTC
NA NA TRBJ1-5 TRBV19 CASSIDLPGPQPQHF TGTGCCAGTAGTATAGATCTTCCGGGTCCACAGCCCCAGCATTTT
NA TRBD2 TRBJ2-1 TRBV5-6 CASSLRAGNIFYNEQFF TGTGCCAGCAGCTTGAGAGCGGGAAACATTTTCTACAATGAGCAGTTCTTC